The entry below gives a single T cell receptor (beta chain) sequence along with its context. Each individual donor underwent a draw of 8 to 10 milliliters of peripheral blood. The sample comes from a study of blood T cells in healthy people across ages. Primed by a sample-barcoded 5' primer and a J-beta primer mix, a second PCR proceeded for about 6 to 11 cycles. TCRdb re-derived calls from the 5' RACE reads in MiXCR, one entry per CDR3 protein. The sample yields roughly 1,000,000 distinct CDR3 sequences, almost 25% seen once. J gave up 2 bases and V 3 bases, and 9 bases lay outside the gene matches. CDR3 length: 16 amino acids. Germline V lookup: CDR1 SGHAT, CDR2 FQNNGV. This sample also belongs to another study, concerning T cells of mothers and their children.

The sample was blood. This chain connects TRBV11-2 to TRBJ2-5; 7 bases line up with TRBD2. The sequence came from a girl aged 2-15 years in good health. The CDR3: CASSFGRYLHQETQYF. The CDR3 DNA follows: TGTGCCAGCAGCTTCGGGAGGTACCTACATCAAGAGACCCAGTACTTC.